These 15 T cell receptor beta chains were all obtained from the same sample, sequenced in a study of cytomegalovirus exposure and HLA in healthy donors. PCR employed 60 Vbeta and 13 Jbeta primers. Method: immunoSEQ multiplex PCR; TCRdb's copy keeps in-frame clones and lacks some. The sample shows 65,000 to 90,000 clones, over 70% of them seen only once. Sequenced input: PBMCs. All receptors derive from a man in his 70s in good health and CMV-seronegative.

CDR3 bases: TGTGCCAGCGGCTTAACAGGGTCCACCTACGAGCAGTACTTC. Its protein is CASGLTGSTYEQYF. The J gene is TRBJ2-7, the V gene TRBV28, with a weak D call TRBD1 (6 bases). The CDR3 has 14 residues. Trimming removed 8 bases at V and 2 bases at J, with 16 bases between. Germline lookup yields CDR1 MDHEN and CDR2 SYDVKM.

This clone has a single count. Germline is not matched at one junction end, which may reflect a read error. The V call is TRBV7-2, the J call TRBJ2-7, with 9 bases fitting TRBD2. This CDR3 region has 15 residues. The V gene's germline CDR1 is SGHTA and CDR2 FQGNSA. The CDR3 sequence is CVSSATSGSSYEQYF. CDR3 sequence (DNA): TGTGTCAGCAGCGCGACTAGCGGCAGCTCCTACGAGCAGTACTTC.

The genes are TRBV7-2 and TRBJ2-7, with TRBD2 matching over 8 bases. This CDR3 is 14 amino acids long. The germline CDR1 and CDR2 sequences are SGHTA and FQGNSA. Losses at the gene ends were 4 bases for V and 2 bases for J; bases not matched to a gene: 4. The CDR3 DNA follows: TGTGCCAGCAGCTACATAGCGGGAACCTACGAGCAGTACTTC. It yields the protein CASSYIAGTYEQYF.

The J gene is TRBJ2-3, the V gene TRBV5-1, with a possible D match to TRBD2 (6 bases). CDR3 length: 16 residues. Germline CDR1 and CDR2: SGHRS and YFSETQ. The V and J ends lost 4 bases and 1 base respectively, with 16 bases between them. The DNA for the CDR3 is TGCGCCAGCAGCCCCCAGCCGGGCGGGGGCACAGATACGCAGTATTTT. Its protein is CASSPQPGGGTDTQYF.

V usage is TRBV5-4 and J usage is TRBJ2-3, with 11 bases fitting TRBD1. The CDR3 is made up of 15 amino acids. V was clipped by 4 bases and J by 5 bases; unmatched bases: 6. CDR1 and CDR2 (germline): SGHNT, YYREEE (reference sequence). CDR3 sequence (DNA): TGTGCCAGCAGCATCGGACAGGGGGCAAGAGATACGCAGTATTTT. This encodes CASSIGQGARDTQYF.

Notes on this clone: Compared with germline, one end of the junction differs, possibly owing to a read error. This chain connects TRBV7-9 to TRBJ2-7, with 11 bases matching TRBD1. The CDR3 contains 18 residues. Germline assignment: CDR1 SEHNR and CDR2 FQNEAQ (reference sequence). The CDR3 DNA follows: TGTTCCAGCATCCCTTTAAAAGGAGGGACAGGGGGTTCCTACGAGCAGTACTTC. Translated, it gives CSSIPLKGGTGGSYEQYF.

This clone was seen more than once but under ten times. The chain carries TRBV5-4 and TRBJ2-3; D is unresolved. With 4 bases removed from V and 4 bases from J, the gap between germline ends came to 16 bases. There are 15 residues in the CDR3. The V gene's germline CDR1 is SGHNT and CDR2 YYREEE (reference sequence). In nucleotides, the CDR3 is TGTGCCAGCAGCGATTGGTCTAGTCTATCAGATACGCAGTATTTT. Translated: CASSDWSSLSDTQYF. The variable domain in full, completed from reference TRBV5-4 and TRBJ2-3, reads ETGVTQSPTHLIKTRGQQVTLRCSSQSGHNTVSWYQQALGQGPQFIFQYYREEENGRGNFPPRFSGLQFPNYSSELNVNALELDDSALYLCASSDWSSLSDTQYFGPGTRLTVL.

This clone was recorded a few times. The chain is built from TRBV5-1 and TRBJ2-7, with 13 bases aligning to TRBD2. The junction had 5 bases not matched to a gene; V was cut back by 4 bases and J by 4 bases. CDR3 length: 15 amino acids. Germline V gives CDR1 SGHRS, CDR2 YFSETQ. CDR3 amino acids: CASSHGTSGTYEQYF. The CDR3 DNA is TGCGCCAGCAGCCACGGGACTAGCGGGACATACGAGCAGTACTTC.

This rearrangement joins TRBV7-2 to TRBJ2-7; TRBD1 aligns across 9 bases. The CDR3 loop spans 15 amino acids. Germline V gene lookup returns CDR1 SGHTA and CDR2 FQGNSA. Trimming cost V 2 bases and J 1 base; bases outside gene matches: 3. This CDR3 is CASSLRDRASYEQYF. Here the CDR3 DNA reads TGTGCCAGCAGCTTAAGGGACAGGGCTTCCTACGAGCAGTACTTC.

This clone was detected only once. The CDR3: CASSPWSSGTDTQYF. DNA of the CDR3: TGTGCCAGCAGCCCCTGGTCTTCAGGCACAGATACGCAGTATTTT. The chain joins TRBV11-2 to TRBJ2-3; D gene ambiguous. Germline lookup yields CDR1 SGHAT and CDR2 FQNNGV. The CDR3 is 15 amino acids. The V end was cut by 5 bases, the J end by 1 base, with 13 bases between.

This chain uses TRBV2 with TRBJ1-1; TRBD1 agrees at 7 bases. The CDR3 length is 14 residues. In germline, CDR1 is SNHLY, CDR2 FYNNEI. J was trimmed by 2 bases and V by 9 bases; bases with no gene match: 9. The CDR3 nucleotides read TGTGCCAGTGCCGGGACAGACACTAACACTGAAGCTTTCTTT. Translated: CASAGTDTNTEAFF.

In DNA, the CDR3 is TGTGCCAGCAGTTACGGGCGGGGTTCCTACAATGAGCAGTTCTTC. It encodes CASSYGRGSYNEQFF. This chain uses TRBV6-5 with TRBJ2-1, with D possibly TRBD2 on 6 matching bases. The CDR3 is 15 residues long. Germline V lookup: CDR1 MNHEY, CDR2 SVGAGI. V shed 2 bases and J shed 1 base, with 9 bases lying between them.

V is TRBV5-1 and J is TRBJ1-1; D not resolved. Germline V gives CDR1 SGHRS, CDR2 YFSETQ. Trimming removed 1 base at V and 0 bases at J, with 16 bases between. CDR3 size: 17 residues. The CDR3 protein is CASSLTAQVAMNTEAFF. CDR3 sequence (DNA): TGCGCCAGCAGCTTGACAGCTCAGGTCGCCATGAACACTGAAGCTTTCTTT. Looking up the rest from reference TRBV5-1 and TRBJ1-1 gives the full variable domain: KAGVTQTPRYLIKTRGQQVTLSCSPISGHRSVSWYQQTPGQGLQFLFEYFSETQRNKGNFPGRFSGRQFSNSRSEMNVSTLELGDSALYLCASSLTAQVAMNTEAFFGQGTRLTVV.

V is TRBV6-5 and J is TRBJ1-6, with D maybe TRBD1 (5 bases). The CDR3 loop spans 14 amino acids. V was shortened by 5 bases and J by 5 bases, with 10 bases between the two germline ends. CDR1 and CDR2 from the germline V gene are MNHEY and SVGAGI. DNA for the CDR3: TGTGCCAGCAGTCCCGACAGTAATAATTCACCCCTCCACTTT. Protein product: CASSPDSNNSPLHF.

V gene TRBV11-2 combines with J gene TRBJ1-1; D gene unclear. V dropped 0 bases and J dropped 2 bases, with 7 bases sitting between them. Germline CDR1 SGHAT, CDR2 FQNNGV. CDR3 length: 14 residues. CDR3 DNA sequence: TGTGCCAGCAGCTTAGATTGGAGTAACACTGAAGCTTTCTTT. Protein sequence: CASSLDWSNTEAFF.